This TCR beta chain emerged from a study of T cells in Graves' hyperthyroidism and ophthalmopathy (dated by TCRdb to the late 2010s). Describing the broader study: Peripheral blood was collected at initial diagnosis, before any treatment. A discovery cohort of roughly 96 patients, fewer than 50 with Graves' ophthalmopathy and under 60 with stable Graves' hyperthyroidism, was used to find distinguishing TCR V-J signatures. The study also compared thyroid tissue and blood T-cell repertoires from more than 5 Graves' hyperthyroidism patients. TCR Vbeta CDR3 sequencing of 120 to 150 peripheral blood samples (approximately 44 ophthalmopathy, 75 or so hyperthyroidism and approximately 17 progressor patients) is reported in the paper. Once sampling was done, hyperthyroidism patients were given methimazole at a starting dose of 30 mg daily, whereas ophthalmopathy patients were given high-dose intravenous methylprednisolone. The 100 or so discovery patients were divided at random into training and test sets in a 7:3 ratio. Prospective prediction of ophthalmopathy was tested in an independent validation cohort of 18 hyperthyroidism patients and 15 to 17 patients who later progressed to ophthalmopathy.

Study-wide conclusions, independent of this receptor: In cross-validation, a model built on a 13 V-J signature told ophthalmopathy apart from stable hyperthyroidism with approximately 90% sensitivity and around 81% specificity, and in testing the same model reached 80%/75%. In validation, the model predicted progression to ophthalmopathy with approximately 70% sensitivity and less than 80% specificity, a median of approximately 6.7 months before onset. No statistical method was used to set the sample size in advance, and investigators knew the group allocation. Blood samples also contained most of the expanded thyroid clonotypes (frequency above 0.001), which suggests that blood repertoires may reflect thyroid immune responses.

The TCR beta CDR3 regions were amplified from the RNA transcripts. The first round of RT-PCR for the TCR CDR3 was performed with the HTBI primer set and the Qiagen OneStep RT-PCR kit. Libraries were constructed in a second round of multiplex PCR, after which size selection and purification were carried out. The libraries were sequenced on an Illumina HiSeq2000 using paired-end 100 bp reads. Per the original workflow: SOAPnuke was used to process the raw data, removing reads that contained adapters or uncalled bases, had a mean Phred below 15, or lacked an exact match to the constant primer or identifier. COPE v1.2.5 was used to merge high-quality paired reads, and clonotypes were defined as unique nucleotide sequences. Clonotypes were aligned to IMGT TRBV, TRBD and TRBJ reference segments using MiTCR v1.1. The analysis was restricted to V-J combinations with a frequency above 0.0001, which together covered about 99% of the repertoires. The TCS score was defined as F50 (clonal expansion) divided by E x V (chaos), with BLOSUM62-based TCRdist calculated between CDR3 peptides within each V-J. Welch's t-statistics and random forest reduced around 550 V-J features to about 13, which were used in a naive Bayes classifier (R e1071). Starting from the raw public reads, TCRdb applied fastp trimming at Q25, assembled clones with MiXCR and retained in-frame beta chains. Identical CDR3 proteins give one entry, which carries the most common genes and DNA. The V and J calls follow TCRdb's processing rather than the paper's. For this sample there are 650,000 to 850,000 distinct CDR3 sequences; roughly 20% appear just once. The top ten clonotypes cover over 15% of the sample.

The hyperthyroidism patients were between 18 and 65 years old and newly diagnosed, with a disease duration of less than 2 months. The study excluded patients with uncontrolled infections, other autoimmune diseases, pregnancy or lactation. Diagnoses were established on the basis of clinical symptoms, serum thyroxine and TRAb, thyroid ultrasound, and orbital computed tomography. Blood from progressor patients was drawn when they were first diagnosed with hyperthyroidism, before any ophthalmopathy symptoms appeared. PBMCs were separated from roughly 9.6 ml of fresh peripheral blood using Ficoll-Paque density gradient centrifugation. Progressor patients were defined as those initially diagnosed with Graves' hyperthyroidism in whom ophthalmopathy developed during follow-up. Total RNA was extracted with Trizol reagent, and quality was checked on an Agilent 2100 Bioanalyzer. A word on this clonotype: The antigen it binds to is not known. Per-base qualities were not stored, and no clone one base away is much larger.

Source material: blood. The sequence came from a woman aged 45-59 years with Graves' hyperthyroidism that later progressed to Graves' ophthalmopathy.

The nucleotide sequence reads TGTGCCAGCAGCTTATTCTATAGGGACAGGGGGTCGAATGAGCAGTTCTTC. Translated, this gives CASSLFYRDRGSNEQFF. The rearranged segments are TRBV7-8 and TRBJ2-1; the junction holds 11 bases that match TRBD1. The CDR3 holds 17 amino acids from the cysteine to the phenylalanine. Only the CDR3 region is kept as DNA, spanning 51 bases read in frame from base 1. CDR1 and CDR2 are read off the germline V gene as SGHVS and FQNEAQ. The germline V and J ends show losses of 2 bases and 7 bases respectively, and no gene match explains 10 bases of the junction. The CDR3, completed at both ends by the reference TRBV7-8 and TRBJ2-1 genes, gives the full variable domain GAGVSQSPRYKVAKRGQDVALRCDPISGHVSLFWYQQALGQGPEFLTYFQNEAQLDKSGLPSDRFFAERPEGSVSTLKIQRTQQEDSAVYLCASSLFYRDRGSNEQFFGPGTRLTVL.